This T cell receptor beta chain was sequenced in a study of cytomegalovirus exposure and HLA in healthy donors. In its sample, this clone was seen a few times. Its antigen is undetermined. The PCR employed 60 Vbeta primers together with 13 Jbeta primers. TCRdb's copy holds only in-frame clones and misses some; the assay was immunoSEQ multiplex PCR. The sample holds approximately 220,000 clones, 65% to 80% seen once. Whole-study results and caveats: When analyzed later, a missense DCLRE1C variant was found to be linked to TCR beta V- and J-gene trimming.

The germline gives CDR1 LNHDA, CDR2 SQIVND (reference sequence). The V segment lost 3 bases and the J segment 7 bases; nucleotides outside the gene matches: 10. The CDR3 extends over 15 amino acids. This sequence originates from a girl aged 2-10 years in good health and CMV-seronegative. Material for sequencing was PBMCs. The chain carries TRBV19 and TRBJ1-2; TRBD1 aligns across 8 bases. The CDR3 is CASSIAPDREAGYTF. CDR3 sequence (DNA): TGTGCCAGTAGTATTGCCCCGGACAGGGAAGCTGGCTACACCTTC.